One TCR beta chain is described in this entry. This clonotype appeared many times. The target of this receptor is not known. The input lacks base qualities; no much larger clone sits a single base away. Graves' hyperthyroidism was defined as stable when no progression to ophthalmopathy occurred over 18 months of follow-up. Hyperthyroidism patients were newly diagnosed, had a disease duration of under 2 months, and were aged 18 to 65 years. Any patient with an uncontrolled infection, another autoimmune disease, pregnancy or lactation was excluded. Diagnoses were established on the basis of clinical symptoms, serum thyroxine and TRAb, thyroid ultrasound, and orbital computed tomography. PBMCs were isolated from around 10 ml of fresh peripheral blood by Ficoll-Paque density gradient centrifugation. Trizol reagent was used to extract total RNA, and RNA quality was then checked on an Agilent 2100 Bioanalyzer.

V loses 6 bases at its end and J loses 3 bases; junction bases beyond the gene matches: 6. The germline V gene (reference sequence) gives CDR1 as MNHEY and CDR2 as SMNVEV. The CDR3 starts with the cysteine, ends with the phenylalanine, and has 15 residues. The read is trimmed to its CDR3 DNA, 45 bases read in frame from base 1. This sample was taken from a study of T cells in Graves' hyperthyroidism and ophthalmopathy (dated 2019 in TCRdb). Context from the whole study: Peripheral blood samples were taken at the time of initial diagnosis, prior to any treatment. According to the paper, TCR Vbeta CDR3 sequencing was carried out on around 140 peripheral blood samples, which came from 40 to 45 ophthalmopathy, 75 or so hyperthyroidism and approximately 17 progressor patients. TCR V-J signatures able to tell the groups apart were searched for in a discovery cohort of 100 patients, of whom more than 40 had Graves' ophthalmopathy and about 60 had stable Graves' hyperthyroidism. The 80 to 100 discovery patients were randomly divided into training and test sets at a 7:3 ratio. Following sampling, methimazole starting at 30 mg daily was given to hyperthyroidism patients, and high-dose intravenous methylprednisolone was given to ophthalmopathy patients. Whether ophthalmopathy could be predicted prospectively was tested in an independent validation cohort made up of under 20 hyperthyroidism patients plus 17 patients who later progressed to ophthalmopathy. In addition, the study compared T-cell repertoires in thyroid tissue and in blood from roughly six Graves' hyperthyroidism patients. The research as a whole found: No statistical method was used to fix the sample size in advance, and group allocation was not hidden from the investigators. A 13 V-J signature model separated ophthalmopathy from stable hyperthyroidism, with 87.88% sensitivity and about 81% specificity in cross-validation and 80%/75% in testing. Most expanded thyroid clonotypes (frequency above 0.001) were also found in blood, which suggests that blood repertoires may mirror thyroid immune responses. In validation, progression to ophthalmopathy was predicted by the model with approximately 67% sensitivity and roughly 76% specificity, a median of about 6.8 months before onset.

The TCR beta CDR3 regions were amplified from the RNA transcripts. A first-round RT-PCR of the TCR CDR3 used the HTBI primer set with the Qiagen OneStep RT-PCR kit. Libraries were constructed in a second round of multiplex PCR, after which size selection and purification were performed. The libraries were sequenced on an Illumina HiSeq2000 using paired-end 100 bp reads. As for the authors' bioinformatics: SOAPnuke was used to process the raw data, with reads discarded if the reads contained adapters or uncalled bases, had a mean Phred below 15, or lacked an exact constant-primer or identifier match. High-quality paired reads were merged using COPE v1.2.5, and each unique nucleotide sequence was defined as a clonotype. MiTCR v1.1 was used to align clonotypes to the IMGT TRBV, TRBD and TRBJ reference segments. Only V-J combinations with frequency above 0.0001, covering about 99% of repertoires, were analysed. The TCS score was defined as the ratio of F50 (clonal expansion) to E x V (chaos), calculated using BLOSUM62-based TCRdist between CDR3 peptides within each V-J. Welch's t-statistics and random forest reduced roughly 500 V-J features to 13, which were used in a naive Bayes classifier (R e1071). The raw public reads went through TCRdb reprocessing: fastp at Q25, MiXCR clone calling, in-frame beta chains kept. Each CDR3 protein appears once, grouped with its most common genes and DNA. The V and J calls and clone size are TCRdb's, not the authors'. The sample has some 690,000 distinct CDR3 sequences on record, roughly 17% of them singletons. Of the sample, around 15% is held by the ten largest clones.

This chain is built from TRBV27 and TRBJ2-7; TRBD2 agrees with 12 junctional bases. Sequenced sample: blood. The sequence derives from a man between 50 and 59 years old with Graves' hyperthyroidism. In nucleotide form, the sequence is TGTGCCAGCAGCCTGACTAGCGGGAGATTCTACGAGCAGTACTTC. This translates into CASSLTSGRFYEQYF.